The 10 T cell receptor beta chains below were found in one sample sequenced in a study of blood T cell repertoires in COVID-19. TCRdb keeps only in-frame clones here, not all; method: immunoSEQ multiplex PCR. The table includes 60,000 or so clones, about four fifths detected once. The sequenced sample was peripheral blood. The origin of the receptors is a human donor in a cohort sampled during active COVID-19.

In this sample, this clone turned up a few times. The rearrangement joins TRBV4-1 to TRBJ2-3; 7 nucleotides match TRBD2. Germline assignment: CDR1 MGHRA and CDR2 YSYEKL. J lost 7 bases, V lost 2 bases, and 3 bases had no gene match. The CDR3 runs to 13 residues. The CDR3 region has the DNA TGCGCCAGCAGCCAATTACTAGCGCATACGCAGTATTTT. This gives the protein CASSQLLAHTQYF.

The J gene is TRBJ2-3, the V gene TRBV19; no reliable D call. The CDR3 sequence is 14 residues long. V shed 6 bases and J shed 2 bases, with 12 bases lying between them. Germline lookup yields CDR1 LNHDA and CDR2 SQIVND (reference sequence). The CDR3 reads CASRNPVFTDTQYF. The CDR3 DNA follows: TGTGCCAGTAGAAACCCGGTCTTCACAGATACGCAGTATTTT.

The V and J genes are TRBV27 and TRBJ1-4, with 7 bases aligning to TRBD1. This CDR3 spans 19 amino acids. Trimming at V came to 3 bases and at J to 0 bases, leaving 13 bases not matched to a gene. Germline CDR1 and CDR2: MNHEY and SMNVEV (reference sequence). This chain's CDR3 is CASSFRPPTGIATNEKLFF. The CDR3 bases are TGTGCCAGCAGTTTCCGGCCGCCGACAGGGATCGCAACTAATGAAAAACTGTTTTTT.

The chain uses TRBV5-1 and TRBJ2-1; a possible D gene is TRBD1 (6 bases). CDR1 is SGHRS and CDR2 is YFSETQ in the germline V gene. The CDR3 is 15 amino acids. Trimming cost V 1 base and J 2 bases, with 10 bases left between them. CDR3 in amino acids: CASSLTGPPYNEQFF. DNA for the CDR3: TGCGCCAGCAGCTTGACAGGGCCCCCCTACAATGAGCAGTTCTTC.

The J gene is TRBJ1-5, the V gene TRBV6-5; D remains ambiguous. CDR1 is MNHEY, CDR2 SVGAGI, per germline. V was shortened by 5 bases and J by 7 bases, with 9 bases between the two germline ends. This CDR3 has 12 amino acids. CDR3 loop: CASSPPGQPQHF. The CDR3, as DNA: TGTGCCAGCAGTCCCCCAGGACAGCCCCAGCATTTT.

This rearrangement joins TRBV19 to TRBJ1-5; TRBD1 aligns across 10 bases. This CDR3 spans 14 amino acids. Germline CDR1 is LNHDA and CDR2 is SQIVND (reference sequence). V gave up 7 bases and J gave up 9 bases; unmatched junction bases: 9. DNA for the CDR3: TGTGCCAGTACCACCGGGACAGGGGTACGGCCCCAGCATTTT. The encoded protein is CASTTGTGVRPQHF.

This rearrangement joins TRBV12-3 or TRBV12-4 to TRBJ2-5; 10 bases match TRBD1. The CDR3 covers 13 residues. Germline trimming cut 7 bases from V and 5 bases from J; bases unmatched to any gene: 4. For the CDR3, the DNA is TGTGCCAGCACCAGGACAGGGGGGGAGACCCAGTACTTC. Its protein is CASTRTGGETQYF.

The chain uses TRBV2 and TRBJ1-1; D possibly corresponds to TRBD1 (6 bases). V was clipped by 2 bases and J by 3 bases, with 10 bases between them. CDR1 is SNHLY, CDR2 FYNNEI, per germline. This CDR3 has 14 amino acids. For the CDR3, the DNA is TGTGCCAGCAGTGAAAGGGGGACGGACACTGAAGCTTTCTTT. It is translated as CASSERGTDTEAFF.

CDR3 region: CASSSTTGSETQYF. As DNA, the CDR3 is TGTGCCAGCAGTTCCACGACAGGGAGCGAGACCCAGTACTTC. This rearrangement joins TRBV27 to TRBJ2-5; 7 nucleotides match TRBD1. Looked up from germline, CDR1 is MNHEY and CDR2 is SMNVEV (reference sequence). This CDR3 contains 14 residues. V was clipped by 4 bases and J by 5 bases; unmatched bases: 7.

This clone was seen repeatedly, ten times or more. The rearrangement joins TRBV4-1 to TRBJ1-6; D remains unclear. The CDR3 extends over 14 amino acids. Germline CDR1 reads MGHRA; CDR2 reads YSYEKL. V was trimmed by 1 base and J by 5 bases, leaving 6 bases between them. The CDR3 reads CASSQVQNNSPLHF. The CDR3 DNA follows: TGCGCCAGCAGCCAAGTACAGAATAATTCACCCCTCCACTTT.